This T cell receptor (beta chain) was captured in a study of T-cell reconstitution after alpha-beta-depleted transplantation in children. Regarding the study as a whole: High day-60 TCRbeta diversity in some patients came from surviving recipient T cells and thymic progenitors. Reportedly, roughly two months post-transplant, alpha-beta T cells arose from several hundred expanded graft clones.

Unique molecular identifiers were incorporated when the TCRbeta library was constructed. One entry per CDR3 protein results from TCRdb running MiXCR on the PCR reads. The sample consists of some 87,000 distinct CDR3 sequences, around a sixth of them appearing once. This clonotype was detected many times. Antigen specificity is unknown. The V end lost 1 base, the J end lost 0 bases, and 13 bases lay between the germline ends. Germline CDR1 is SGHKS and CDR2 is YYEKEE (reference sequence). The CDR3 loop spans 17 amino acids. Sequenced here: PBMCs, mostly from graft donor cells, sampled 180 days after TCRalphabeta/CD19-depleted stem cell transplant. The clonotype was recovered from a male patient aged 2 to 10 who had a stem cell transplant for acute lymphoblastic leukemia, so the T cells may come from the graft donor. The rearrangement uses TRBV5-5 and TRBJ1-4; D might be TRBD1 (6 bases). The CDR3 DNA sequence: TGTGCCAGCAGCTTGTGGGGGGCCACCGCAACTAATGAAAAACTGTTTTTT. Translating it yields CASSLWGATATNEKLFF.